These T cell receptor beta chains were read from a single sample in a study of shared clonotypes between healthy human individuals. Clones were sequenced by immunoSEQ multiplex PCR, and TCRdb holds only the in-frame ones, with some missing. The data show over a million clones, under 80% seen once. The sequenced material came from memory CD4+ T cells sorted from blood. The receptor set was obtained from a man in his late teens or twenties in good health. Both conserved end residues are part of each CDR3. D genes are given only for firm matches. Only part of the rows carry a size: once, few, many, or a class if the clone is expanded.

DNA	CDR3	J	D	size	V
TGTGCCAGCAGTGGGGCTAGCGGGACTGGGAATGAGCAGTTCTTC	CASSGASGTGNEQFF	TRBJ2-1	TRBD2	-	TRBV6-1
TGCGCCAGCAGCTATGACGCCGCGGGTAGCACAGATACGCAGTATTTT	CASSYDAAGSTDTQYF	TRBJ2-3	-	-	TRBV5-1
TGTGCCAGCAGCCCCGGCATCTACGAGCAGTACTTC	CASSPGIYEQYF	TRBJ2-7	-	-	TRBV7-2
TGTGCCAGCAGCTTAGGGGCGGGGGGGCCCCTTATTAGCAATCAGCCCCAGCATTTT	CASSLGAGGPLISNQPQHF	TRBJ1-5	-	-	TRBV7-2
TGCGCCAGCAGCGAAGCGACAGGGTACGATCACACTGAAGCTTTCTTT	CASSEATGYDHTEAFF	TRBJ1-1	TRBD1	few	TRBV5-1
TGTGCCAGCCCGACTAGCGGGGGGGTCACAGATACGCAGTATTTT	CASPTSGGVTDTQYF	TRBJ2-3	TRBD2	-	TRBV6-1
TGTGCCAGCAGTTCCGGACGCACCTACGAGCAGTACTTC	CASSSGRTYEQYF	TRBJ2-7	-	-	TRBV5-4
TGTGCCAGCAGTTACTCTGTACAGGGGTGGGGAGTGGTCTTC	CASSYSVQGWGVVF	TRBJ2-1	TRBD1	few	TRBV6-5
TGTGCCAGCATCCTACTAGCTGGGTACCAAGAGACCCAGTACTTC	CASILLAGYQETQYF	TRBJ2-5	-	few	TRBV5-8
TGTGCCAGCATAGGAGGGACTAATGAAAAACTGTTTTTT	CASIGGTNEKLFF	TRBJ1-4	-	-	TRBV28
TGCGCCAGCAGCTTTTACGGGACAGTAGCTAACTATGGCTACACCTTC	CASSFYGTVANYGYTF	TRBJ1-2	TRBD1	-	TRBV5-1
TGTGCCAGCAGCTTAGGGACTCAACAGGTTTCCTACGAGCAGTACTTC	CASSLGTQQVSYEQYF	TRBJ2-7	-	-	TRBV7-2
TGTGCCAGCAGTAACCTAGCGGGCGCCTACAATGAGCAGTTCTTC	CASSNLAGAYNEQFF	TRBJ2-1	TRBD2	-	TRBV6-6
TGTGCCAGTAGTGTACAGCTAGCGAACACCGGGGAGCTGTTTTTT	CASSVQLANTGELFF	TRBJ2-2	-	-	TRBV19
TGTGCCAGCAGCTTAGCGCTGGGGAAAAGCTCTGGAAACACCATATATTTT	CASSLALGKSSGNTIYF	TRBJ1-3	-	-	TRBV7-2
TGCGCCAGCAGCCAAGAGAGGGCCGGGAATTCACCCCTCCACTTT	CASSQERAGNSPLHF	TRBJ1-6	-	-	TRBV4-3
TGTGCCAGCAGCCCCGGGCGGGGGAATTCACCCCTCCACTTT	CASSPGRGNSPLHF	TRBJ1-6	-	-	TRBV7-8
TGTGCCAGCAGCTTAGGGTCCAGCGGGAGTGACGAGCAGTACTTC	CASSLGSSGSDEQYF	TRBJ2-7	TRBD2	-	TRBV7-9
TGTGCCTGGTCGACAGTGACTTATAGCAATCAGCCCCAGCATTTT	CAWSTVTYSNQPQHF	TRBJ1-5	-	few	TRBV30
TGTGCCAGCAGTTACTGGTCGGGTCTCGGGTCAGATACGCAGTATTTT	CASSYWSGLGSDTQYF	TRBJ2-3	-	-	TRBV6-5
TGCGCCAGCAGGGATACAGGAGCTAATGAAAAACTGTTTTTT	CASRDTGANEKLFF	TRBJ1-4	-	few	TRBV5-1
TGTGCCAGCAGCTTGGCACCGACCTCGGGCGAGCAGTACTTC	CASSLAPTSGEQYF	TRBJ2-7	-	-	TRBV5-5
TGTGCCAGCAGCCCCTCCAGGGGACTTGGGACAGGGGCTGACGAGCAGTACTTC	CASSPSRGLGTGADEQYF	TRBJ2-7	TRBD1	-	TRBV28
TGCGCCAGCAGCTTGGAGGTCCTAGCGGGGACCCACACCGGGGAGCTGTTTTTT	CASSLEVLAGTHTGELFF	TRBJ2-2	TRBD2	-	TRBV5-1
TGTGCCAGCAGCGGGGGAGGGAGACTGACTGAAGCTTTCTTT	CASSGGGRLTEAFF	TRBJ1-1	-	-	TRBV21-1
TGTGCCAGCATGACAAGGACTGAAAAACTGTTTTTT	CASMTRTEKLFF	TRBJ1-4	-	-	TRBV28
TGTGCCAGCAGCGGCTCGGGGTTCGAGCAGTACTTC	CASSGSGFEQYF	TRBJ2-7	-	-	TRBV7-9
TGTGCCTGGAGGATCTTGAACACTGAAGCTTTCTTT	CAWRILNTEAFF	TRBJ1-1	-	few	TRBV30
TGTGCCAGCGTATTCTGGGGGGCTCTGGGTCACCAGTTCTTC	CASVFWGALGHQFF	TRBJ2-1	-	-	TRBV5-6
TGTGCCAGCAGCAGAGCCGGGACAGGGATCAGGGAGACCCAGTACTTC	CASSRAGTGIRETQYF	TRBJ2-5	TRBD1	-	TRBV14
TGCAGCGTTGGCGCCCACGAAGGGACCCAGTACTTC	CSVGAHEGTQYF	TRBJ2-5	-	few	TRBV29-1
TGTGCCAGCAGTTTGGGACAGGGGAATCAGCCCCAGCATTTT	CASSLGQGNQPQHF	TRBJ1-5	TRBD1	-	TRBV27
TGTGCCAGCAGCTCGACACCCGGGCCTGAAGCTTTCTTT	CASSSTPGPEAFF	TRBJ1-1	-	-	TRBV7-2
TGTGCCAGCAGCTTACAGAACTCACTAGCGGGAGCGGGCGAGCAGTACTTC	CASSLQNSLAGAGEQYF	TRBJ2-7	TRBD2	-	TRBV7-2
TGTGCCAGCAGTTCCCAGGGACAGGGTGGGGGCTACACCTTC	CASSSQGQGGGYTF	TRBJ1-2	TRBD1	once	TRBV27
TGCGCCACCAAAGACTCCGGGGGGCCGAACACCGGGGAGCTGTTTTTT	CATKDSGGPNTGELFF	TRBJ2-2	-	-	TRBV5-1
TGTGCCAGCGGACGGGCTAGCAGGGAGGGGGAGACCCAGTACTTC	CASGRASREGETQYF	TRBJ2-5	TRBD2	-	TRBV11-2
TGTGCCAGTAGTCCGCGACAGGGAACTCTGAGCTGGGAATATTTT	CASSPRQGTLSWEYF	TRBJ1-3	TRBD1	few	TRBV19
TGTGCCAGCAGCTTTGCCGGACAGGGGGCGAGGACTGAAGCTTTCTTT	CASSFAGQGARTEAFF	TRBJ1-1	TRBD1	-	TRBV7-8
TGTGCCAGCAGCCCGGACAGATGGGCGGAAAAACTGTTTTTT	CASSPDRWAEKLFF	TRBJ1-4	-	-	TRBV7-2
TGTGCCATCAGTGATTCAGAGGGGGGCAAAGTTGGCACAGATACGCAGTATTTT	CAISDSEGGKVGTDTQYF	TRBJ2-3	-	-	TRBV10-3
TGTGCCAGCAGTTCTTCCCGGGCCCAAGAGACCCAGTACTTC	CASSSSRAQETQYF	TRBJ2-5	-	-	TRBV7-2
TGTGCCTGGAGTGTAGAGTCAGTCCTTTCACCCCTCCACTTT	CAWSVESVLSPLHF	TRBJ1-6	-	few	TRBV30
TGCGCCAGCAGCCAAGTATCAACGGTAGGGGGCACTAATGAAAAACTGTTTTTT	CASSQVSTVGGTNEKLFF	TRBJ1-4	TRBD1	-	TRBV4-1
TGTGCCAGCAGCTTAGGGGCCGGGAAAGAGACCCAGTACTTC	CASSLGAGKETQYF	TRBJ2-5	-	-	TRBV7-2
TGCAGCGTGGCCGGGACAGGGGCCGCAAAACTGTTTTTT	CSVAGTGAAKLFF	TRBJ1-4	TRBD1	few	TRBV29-1
TGTGCCAGCAGTGAAGCGCCGGGACAGGGGAAGGCTTACTCCTACAATGAGCAGTTCTTC	CASSEAPGQGKAYSYNEQFF	TRBJ2-1	TRBD1	-	TRBV6-1
TGTGCCAGCAGTTTAGACTCCTGGGGAGAGACCCAGTACTTC	CASSLDSWGETQYF	TRBJ2-5	-	-	TRBV27
TGCAGCGTTGAAACCCCAGGGTCGCTCGGAGCTTTCTTT	CSVETPGSLGAFF	TRBJ1-1	-	-	TRBV29-1
TGTGCCAGCAGCTTGTCTACAGGGGGCGCTAACATTCAGTACTTC	CASSLSTGGANIQYF	TRBJ2-4	TRBD1	-	TRBV7-2
TGCGCCAGCAGCCCCTGGGGCAGGGCAGAATCACCCCTCCACTTT	CASSPWGRAESPLHF	TRBJ1-6	-	-	TRBV5-1
TGTGCCAGCAGCCAAGGACAGGGGGTAAAGTATTCACCCCTCCACTTT	CASSQGQGVKYSPLHF	TRBJ1-6	TRBD1	-	TRBV5-4
TGTGCCAGCAGCCTAGGGACAGGCTACGAGCAGTACTTC	CASSLGTGYEQYF	TRBJ2-7	TRBD1	once	TRBV5-4